This passage covers 8 T cell receptor beta chains from one sample sequenced in a study of beta chain features in type 1 diabetes. As every portion of the isolated RNA was reverse transcribed, the sequencing read expressed TCRB transcripts. Assay used: immunoSEQ multiplex PCR; TCRdb lists only in-frame clones, some missing. Of around 250,000 clones listed, 27% were seen once; the top ten hold 3% to 4%. The source material was central memory CD4+ T cells from blood. Receptors were obtained from a man aged 25 to 45 in good health.

V gene TRBV30 combines with J gene TRBJ1-1, with 10 bases lining up with TRBD1. With V trimmed by 3 bases and J by 6 bases, 10 bases remained unmatched. CDR1 is GTSNPN, CDR2 SVGIG, per germline (reference sequence). This CDR3 contains 15 residues. CDR3 nucleotide sequence: TGTGCCTGGAGATCTTTGACAGGGGGCGCCGCTGAAGCTTTCTTT. It specifies CAWRSLTGGAAEAFF.

This chain connects TRBV28 to TRBJ2-6; 7 bases fit TRBD2. The germline gives CDR1 MDHEN, CDR2 SYDVKM. This CDR3 region has 15 residues. The V and J ends lost 6 bases and 3 bases, in that order; junction bases with no gene match: 5. In DNA form, the CDR3 reads TGTGCCAGCAGCCCGGGGGGAAGTGGGGCCAACGTCCTGACTTTC. The encoded protein is CASSPGGSGANVLTF.

This clone was picked up a small number of times. The rearrangement joins TRBV7-8 to TRBJ2-3, with unresolved D. The CDR3 length is 16 residues. Trimming left V 5 bases short and J 0 bases short, with 15 bases between. Germline V lookup: CDR1 SGHVS, CDR2 FQNEAQ. As DNA, the CDR3 is TGTGCCAGCAGCCGCCTACGAGAACTTAGCACAGATACGCAGTATTTT. As protein: CASSRLRELSTDTQYF.

The gene calls are TRBV30 and TRBJ1-2, with TRBD1 as a possible D gene (5 bases). The V gene's germline CDR1 is GTSNPN and CDR2 SVGIG (reference sequence). The CDR3 extends over 11 amino acids. V was clipped by 2 bases and J by 4 bases, with 5 bases between them. CDR3 DNA sequence: TGTGCCTGGAGTCAGGGCTATGGCTACACCTTC. Its translation: CAWSQGYGYTF.

This clone was observed a handful of times. The chain uses TRBV5-1 and TRBJ2-1; tentatively, D is TRBD1 (5 bases). The V gene's germline CDR1 is SGHRS and CDR2 YFSETQ. Between the trimmed V and J ends, which lost 4 bases and 6 bases, there was a span of 11 bases. This CDR3 contains 13 residues. CDR3 DNA: TGCGCCAGCAGCACTGACAGAGGCAATGAGCAGTTCTTC. It specifies CASSTDRGNEQFF. Full variable domain (rest looked up from reference TRBV5-1 and TRBJ2-1): KAGVTQTPRYLIKTRGQQVTLSCSPISGHRSVSWYQQTPGQGLQFLFEYFSETQRNKGNFPGRFSGRQFSNSRSEMNVSTLELGDSALYLCASSTDRGNEQFFGPGTRLTVL.

J is TRBJ2-5 and V is TRBV11-2; weak D call: TRBD2 (5 bases). The CDR3 consists of 14 residues. The germline V gene has CDR1 SGHAT and CDR2 FQNNGV. The V and J ends lost 0 bases and 1 base respectively, with 6 bases between them. This CDR3 is CASSLEAVQETQYF. The CDR3 coding sequence is TGTGCCAGCAGCTTAGAAGCGGTCCAAGAGACCCAGTACTTC.

This clone was picked up a small number of times. V and J are TRBV10-3 and TRBJ2-7, with a possible D match to TRBD2 (5 bases). V was cut by 2 bases and J by 5 bases, with 13 bases left in between. Per germline, CDR1 ENHRY and CDR2 SYGVKD. CDR3 length: 14 amino acids. CDR3 amino acids: CAISENGERDEQYF. The CDR3 region has the DNA TGTGCCATCAGTGAGAACGGGGAAAGGGACGAGCAGTACTTC.

This clone was counted only a few times. The gene calls are TRBV7-2 and TRBJ2-5; D gene uncertain. CDR3 length: 12 amino acids. V lost 4 bases, J lost 7 bases, and 10 bases lay in between. The germline CDR1 and CDR2 sequences are SGHTA and FQGNSA. CDR3 amino acids: CASSSPSGTQYF. The CDR3 DNA reads TGTGCCAGCAGCTCCCCGAGTGGGACCCAGTACTTC.